This paragraph reports one T cell receptor (beta chain). Its antigen is not identified. Method: immunoSEQ multiplex PCR; TCRdb's copy keeps in-frame clones and lacks some. The sample shows around 110,000 clones, 90% of them seen only once. The data stem from a study of graft-versus-host responses after intestinal transplantation. As for the study in general: Multivisceral, liver-intestinal, or isolated intestinal transplants were given to recipients.

Overall study results and limits: The highest levels of circulating GvH clones went along with early declines in HvG clones after transplant. The authors found GvH clones in recipient marrow, some appearing first in ileum or blood.

The CDR3 extends over 14 amino acids. Trimming left V 2 bases short and J 6 bases short, with 11 bases between. Sequences were derived from unstimulated CD4+ T cells sorted from spleen or lymph node cells, sampled before intestinal transplant. The TCR was taken from a human donor who received an intestinal transplant. The gene calls are TRBV23-1 and TRBJ1-5; no definite D call. TRBV23-1 carries the ORF label, with uncertain function. The CDR3: CASSQILPGQPQHF. CDR3 bases: TGCGCCAGCAGTCAAATCCTCCCGGGTCAGCCCCAGCATTTT.